This T cell receptor beta chain emerged from a study of CD8 T cell repertoires and HIV-1 epitope variants. Study overall: Control wells had CMV/EBV/flu peptides, negative Ebola AY9, or no peptide. Study results and limitations: Of nine antigen-specific beta clonotypes, about six appeared to cross-react with escape variants.

Worth noting for this clone: Antigen: not known.

Looked up from germline, CDR1 is SEHNR and CDR2 is FQNEAQ (reference sequence). J gave up 2 bases and V 3 bases, and 3 bases lay outside the gene matches. The CDR3 loop spans 16 amino acids. Sequencing was performed with immunoSEQ multiplex PCR; in TCRdb, only in-frame clones are kept and a portion is missing. There are under 3,000 clones in the sample; 65% occur only once, and around 48% lies in the top ten. Sequenced sample: cultured CD8+ T cells derived from PBMCs. The receptor's source is a male donor with HIV. The chain has TRBV7-9 and TRBJ1-6; TRBD1 aligns across 8 bases. CDR3 sequence (DNA): TGTGCCAGCAGCTTGGACAGGGTAGCCTATAATTCACCCCTCCACTTT. It is translated as CASSLDRVAYNSPLHF.